The present TCR beta chain was sequenced within a study of early stage breast cancer tumors. General observations from the study: Compared with adjacent normal breast tissue, tumors showed 2 to 3-fold greater T cell density and higher clonality.

For this clone: Antigen: not known.

Produced via immunoSEQ multiplex PCR; TCRdb's table is partial and in-frame only. The sample includes fewer than 50,000 clones, about two thirds seen only once; the top ten take 7.2%. Input material: blood. This clonotype was sampled from a person aged 45 to 59 with breast cancer.

This chain's CDR3 is CASSRTGVHQETQYF. In nucleotides, the CDR3 is TGTGCCAGCAGTCGGACAGGGGTGCATCAAGAGACCCAGTACTTC. The V call is TRBV6-5, the J call TRBJ2-5; 9 bases align to TRBD1. Germline V gene lookup returns CDR1 MNHEY and CDR2 SVGAGI. The CDR3 is 15 amino acids. Losses at the gene ends were 5 bases for V and 2 bases for J; bases not matched to a gene: 6.